This T cell receptor (beta chain) was sequenced for a study of blood T cells in healthy people across ages. This CDR3 is 15 amino acids long. Trimming left V 10 bases short and J 2 bases short, with 19 bases between. The germline V gene has CDR1 ENHRY and CDR2 SYGVKD. This clonotype came up many times. Its antigen is not identified. Whole-study findings and limits: CMV status of donors was unknown, possibly confounding expanded clonotype changes. The fall in TCR beta diversity per million T cells was roughly linear with age.

Together with a sample-barcoded 5' primer, a J-beta primer mix was included in a second PCR lasting about 6 to 11 cycles. TCRdb analysed the 5' RACE reads with MiXCR anew, one entry per CDR3 protein. The sample records approximately 800,000 distinct CDR3 sequences, roughly 35% being singletons. The chain employs TRBV10-3 and TRBJ2-3; D possibly corresponds to TRBD1 (6 bases). Sequencing used blood. This sequence originates from a man aged 18-30 years in good health. The CDR3 reads CATTGTGQSTDTQYF. The CDR3 DNA follows: TGTGCCACCACGGGAACAGGGCAATCCACAGATACGCAGTATTTT.